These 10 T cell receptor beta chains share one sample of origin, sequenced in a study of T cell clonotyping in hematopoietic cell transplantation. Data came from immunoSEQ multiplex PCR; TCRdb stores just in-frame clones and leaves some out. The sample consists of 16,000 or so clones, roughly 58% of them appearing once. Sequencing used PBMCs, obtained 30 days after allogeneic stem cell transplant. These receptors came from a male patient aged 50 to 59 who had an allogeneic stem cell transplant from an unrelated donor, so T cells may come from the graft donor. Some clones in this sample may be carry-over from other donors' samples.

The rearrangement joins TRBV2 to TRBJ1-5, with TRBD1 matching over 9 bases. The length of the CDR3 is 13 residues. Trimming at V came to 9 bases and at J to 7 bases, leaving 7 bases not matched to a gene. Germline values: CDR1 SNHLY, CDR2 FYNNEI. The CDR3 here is CASAWDREQPQHF. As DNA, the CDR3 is TGTGCCAGTGCCTGGGACAGGGAACAGCCCCAGCATTTT.

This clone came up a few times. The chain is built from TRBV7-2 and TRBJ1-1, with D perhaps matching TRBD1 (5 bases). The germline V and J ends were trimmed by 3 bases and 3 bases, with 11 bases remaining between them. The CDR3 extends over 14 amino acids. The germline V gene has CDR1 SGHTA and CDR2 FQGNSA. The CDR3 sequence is CASSFNGGDTEAFF. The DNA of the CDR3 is TGTGCCAGCAGCTTTAATGGGGGGGACACTGAAGCTTTCTTT.

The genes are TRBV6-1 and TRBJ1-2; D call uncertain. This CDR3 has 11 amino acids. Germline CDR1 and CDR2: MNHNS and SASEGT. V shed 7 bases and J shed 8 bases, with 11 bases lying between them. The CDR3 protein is CASTLVGGYTF. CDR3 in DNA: TGTGCCAGCACCCTGGTGGGCGGCTACACCTTC.

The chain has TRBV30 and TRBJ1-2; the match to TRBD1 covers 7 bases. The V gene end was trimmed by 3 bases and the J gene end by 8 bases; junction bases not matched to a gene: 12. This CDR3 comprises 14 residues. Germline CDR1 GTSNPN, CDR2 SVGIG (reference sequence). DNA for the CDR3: TGTGCCTGGAGGCGACTTATCGACAGGGACGGCTACACCTTC. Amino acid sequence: CAWRRLIDRDGYTF.

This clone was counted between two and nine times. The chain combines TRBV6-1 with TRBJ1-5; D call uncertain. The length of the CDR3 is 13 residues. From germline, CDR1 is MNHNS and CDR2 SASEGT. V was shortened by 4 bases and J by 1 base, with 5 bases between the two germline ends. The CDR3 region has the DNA TGTGCCAGCAGTGGATACAGCAATCAGCCCCAGCATTTT. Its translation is CASSGYSNQPQHF.

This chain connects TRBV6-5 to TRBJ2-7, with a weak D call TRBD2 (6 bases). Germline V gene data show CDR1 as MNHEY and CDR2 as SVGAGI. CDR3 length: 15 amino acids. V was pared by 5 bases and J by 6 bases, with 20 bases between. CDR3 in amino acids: CASSSWPGLPSEQYF. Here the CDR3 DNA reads TGTGCCAGCAGTAGTTGGCCGGGACTGCCCAGCGAGCAGTACTTC.

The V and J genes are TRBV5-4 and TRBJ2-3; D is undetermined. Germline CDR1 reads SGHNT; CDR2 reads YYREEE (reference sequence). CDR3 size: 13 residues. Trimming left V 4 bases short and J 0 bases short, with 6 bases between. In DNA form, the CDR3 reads TGTGCCAGCAGCCCAATCAGCACAGATACGCAGTATTTT. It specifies CASSPISTDTQYF.

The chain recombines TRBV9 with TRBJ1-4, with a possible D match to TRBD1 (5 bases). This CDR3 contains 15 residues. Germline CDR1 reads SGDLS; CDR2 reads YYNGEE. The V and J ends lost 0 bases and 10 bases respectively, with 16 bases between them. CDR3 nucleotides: TGTGCCAGCAGCGTAGATCCAGGGACTTCCGGAAAACTGTTTTTT. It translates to CASSVDPGTSGKLFF.

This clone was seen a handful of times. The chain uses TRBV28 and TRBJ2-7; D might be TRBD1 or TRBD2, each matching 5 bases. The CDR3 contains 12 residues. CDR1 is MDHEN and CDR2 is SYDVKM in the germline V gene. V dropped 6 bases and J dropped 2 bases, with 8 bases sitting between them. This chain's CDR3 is CASSQGPYEQYF. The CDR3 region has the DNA TGTGCCAGCAGCCAGGGACCCTACGAGCAGTACTTC.

CDR3 coding DNA: TGCAGCGCGCCCGGGACATCGAACACCGGGGAGCTGTTTTTT. This gives the protein CSAPGTSNTGELFF. This rearrangement joins TRBV29-1 to TRBJ2-2; a weak D match, TRBD1 (6 bases). CDR1 SQVTM and CDR2 ANQGSEA come from the germline V gene. V lost 7 bases, J lost 0 bases, and 12 bases lay in between. The CDR3 consists of 14 residues.